The 19 T cell receptor beta chains given below trace back to one sample, sequenced in a study of T cell responses to AZD1222 COVID-19 vaccine. Using immunoSEQ multiplex PCR, the repertoire was profiled, and TCRdb retains in-frame clones only, with some absent. The sample holds about 97,000 clones, more than 70% seen once. The material was peripheral blood, obtained on day 0 of AZD1222 vaccination. The receptors here all came from an adult in good health.

This rearrangement joins TRBV6-5 to TRBJ1-3; D remains ambiguous. Germline lookup yields CDR1 MNHEY and CDR2 SVGAGI. This CDR3 contains 14 residues. Deletions cut 11 bases from V and 4 bases from J, with 18 bases between. CDR3 residues: CASRKHGGGNTIYF. CDR3 DNA: TGTGCCTCCCGGAAGCATGGCGGGGGAAACACCATATATTTT.

This clone was seen once. This sequence joins TRBV10-3 and TRBJ2-7, with unresolved D. Trimming shortened V by 4 bases and J by 0 bases, and 10 bases separated the two germline ends. CDR1 and CDR2 (germline): ENHRY, SYGVKD. The CDR3 totals 14 residues. The CDR3 loop is CAISAQPSSYEQYF. The CDR3 coding sequence is TGTGCCATCAGTGCGCAACCGTCCTCCTACGAGCAGTACTTC.

CDR3 protein: CASSGTELSNQPQHF. In DNA form, the CDR3 reads TGTGCCAGCAGTGGCACAGAACTCAGCAATCAGCCCCAGCATTTT. The chain recombines TRBV2 with TRBJ1-5; D is ambiguous. CDR1 and CDR2 from the germline V gene are SNHLY and FYNNEI. The ends were cut back, 4 bases at V and 1 base at J, with 11 bases in the middle. The CDR3 has 15 residues.

V usage is TRBV30 and J usage is TRBJ1-6; 7 nucleotides line up with TRBD1. CDR3 size: 13 residues. CDR1 GTSNPN and CDR2 SVGIG come from the germline V gene (reference sequence). Trimming removed 5 bases from V and 6 bases from J; junction bases left unmatched: 4. The CDR3 coding sequence is TGTGCCTGGGCTGCAGGGGGTAATTCACCCCTCCACTTT. This translates into CAWAAGGNSPLHF.

This chain connects TRBV5-1 to TRBJ2-1, with TRBD2 identical over 11 bases. The CDR3 covers 15 residues. V lost 3 bases, J lost 6 bases, and 5 bases stayed unmatched. From germline, CDR1 is SGHRS and CDR2 YFSETQ. The CDR3 DNA sequence: TGCGCCAGCAGCTCCTCCGGGACTAGCGGCAATGAGCAGTTCTTC. It translates to CASSSSGTSGNEQFF.

This clone was counted once. The chain is built from TRBV20-1 and TRBJ1-5, with D possibly being TRBD1 (6 bases). Germline-derived CDR1 and CDR2 are DFQATT and SNEGSKA (reference sequence). The CDR3 totals 16 residues. Trimming cost V 3 bases and J 2 bases, with 17 bases left between them. CDR3 loop: CSASGSLQGGNQPQHF. The CDR3 DNA sequence: TGCAGTGCTAGTGGTTCCCTACAGGGCGGCAATCAGCCCCAGCATTTT.

The genes are TRBV7-3 and TRBJ2-7; D might be TRBD1 or TRBD2, each matching 5 bases. CDR1 is SGHTA, CDR2 FQGTGA, per germline. CDR3 length: 13 residues. With 5 bases removed from V and 5 bases from J, the gap between germline ends came to 13 bases. The CDR3 reads CASSVGEGHEQYF. The DNA of the CDR3 is TGTGCCAGCAGCGTGGGAGAGGGGCACGAGCAGTACTTC.

The gene calls are TRBV6-5 and TRBJ2-7, with 7 bases aligning to TRBD1. Germline V gene data show CDR1 as MNHEY and CDR2 as SVGAGI. There are 12 residues in the CDR3. V dropped 6 bases and J dropped 3; count of bases not matched to a gene: 2. The CDR3 region has the DNA TGTGCCAGCAGCCGGGACAGCTACGAGCAGTACTTC. This encodes CASSRDSYEQYF.

This chain joins TRBV18 and TRBJ2-3; 11 positions agree with TRBD1. V lost 5 bases to trimming and J lost 4 bases; unmatched junction nucleotides: 8. This CDR3 is built from 16 residues. Germline V lookup: CDR1 KGHSH, CDR2 LQKENI. The chain's CDR3 is CASSTRDRGASDTQYF. CDR3 bases: TGTGCCAGCTCAACCCGGGACAGGGGGGCTTCAGATACGCAGTATTTT.

The chain is built from TRBV11-3 and TRBJ2-5, with a weak D call TRBD1 (7 bases). Looked up from germline, CDR1 is SGHNT and CDR2 is YENEEA. The ends were cut back, 5 bases at V and 4 bases at J, with 17 bases in the middle. This CDR3 contains 15 residues. CDR3 protein: CASSPGPQGGETQYF. The CDR3 DNA reads TGTGCCAGCAGCCCCGGGCCCCAGGGGGGAGAGACCCAGTACTTC.

This clone was seen only once. The V gene is TRBV30, the J gene TRBJ2-3, with D perhaps TRBD1 (5 bases). CDR3 length equals 13 residues. V dropped 5 bases and J dropped 5 bases, with 14 bases sitting between them. CDR1 and CDR2 from the germline V gene are GTSNPN and SVGIG (reference sequence). CDR3 residues: CAWGPKGLDTQYF. The CDR3 bases are TGTGCCTGGGGCCCTAAGGGGTTAGATACGCAGTATTTT.

The chain links TRBV6-4 to TRBJ2-3, with 10 nucleotides matching TRBD2. Germline assignment: CDR1 MRHNA and CDR2 SNTAGT. With V trimmed by 2 bases and J by 4 bases, 3 bases remained unmatched. The CDR3 sequence is 15 residues long. The DNA for the CDR3 is TGTGCCAGCAGTGACGTAGCGGGGGGCTCAGATACGCAGTATTTT. It specifies CASSDVAGGSDTQYF.

The chain employs TRBV27 and TRBJ1-5; 10 bases are a match to TRBD1. The germline V gene has CDR1 MNHEY and CDR2 SMNVEV (reference sequence). The CDR3 runs 15 residues. V was clipped by 5 bases and J by 2 bases; unmatched bases: 3. CDR3: CASSAGTGGNQPQHF. In DNA, the CDR3 is TGTGCCAGCAGTGCAGGGACAGGGGGCAATCAGCCCCAGCATTTT.

This rearrangement joins TRBV7-9 to TRBJ2-3; 9 bases line up with TRBD1. The CDR3 has 15 residues. CDR1 is SEHNR, CDR2 FQNEAQ, per germline (reference sequence). The ends lost 3 bases at V and 6 bases at J; junction bases unmatched: 7. This CDR3 is CASSLFTGGSDTQYF. CDR3 DNA sequence: TGTGCCAGCAGCTTGTTTACAGGGGGCAGTGATACGCAGTATTTT.

This clone was seen more than once but under ten times. The CDR3: CASSEFRGQGKEKLFF. CDR3 sequence (DNA): TGCGCCAGCAGTGAGTTCCGGGGACAGGGTAAAGAAAAACTGTTTTTT. The rearrangement joins TRBV10-1 to TRBJ1-4; 9 bases align to TRBD1. The CDR3 length is 16 residues. Germline lookup yields CDR1 WNHNN and CDR2 SYGVQD (reference sequence). V shed 1 base and J 8 bases; nucleotides not matched to a gene: 8.

The CDR3, as DNA: TGTGCCAGCAGCCAGTATTCGGGACAGGGCTACACCTTC. It encodes CASSQYSGQGYTF. This chain uses TRBV3-1 (or the pseudogene TRBV3-2) with TRBJ1-2; 7 bases agree with TRBD1. The CDR3 consists of 13 residues. The germline gives CDR1 LGHDT, CDR2 YNNKEL (reference sequence). J gave up 8 bases and V 3 bases, and 6 bases lay outside the gene matches.

Of note for this clone: The sample carries other DNA sequences with the same CDR3. V is TRBV19 and J is TRBJ1-5; 8 bases align to TRBD1. With V trimmed by 4 bases and J by 4 bases, 3 bases remained unmatched. The CDR3 runs to 14 residues. Germline values: CDR1 LNHDA, CDR2 SQIVND (reference sequence). The CDR3: CASSTTGDNQPQHF. The DNA of the CDR3 is TGTGCCAGTAGTACGACAGGGGATAATCAGCCCCAGCATTTT. Full variable domain (remainder filled in from reference TRBV19 and TRBJ1-5): DGGITQSPKYLFRKEGQNVTLSCEQNLNHDAMYWYRQDPGQGLRLIYYSQIVNDFQKGDIAEGYSVSREKKESFPLTVTSAQKNPTAFYLCASSTTGDNQPQHFGDGTRLSIL.

In its sample, this clone was seen a few times. The chain combines TRBV4-1 with TRBJ1-4, with TRBD1 as a possible D gene (5 bases). Looked up from germline, CDR1 is MGHRA and CDR2 is YSYEKL. V was trimmed by 4 bases and J by 3 bases, leaving 15 bases between them. This CDR3 comprises 16 residues. The CDR3 region has the DNA TGCGCCAGCAGCCGGGGCCAATCGATCTCTAATGAAAAACTGTTTTTT. This gives the protein CASSRGQSISNEKLFF.

This clone came up a few times. This rearrangement joins TRBV14 to TRBJ2-2; possibly TRBD1 for D (6 bases). Trimming shortened V by 4 bases and J by 4 bases, and 16 bases separated the two germline ends. CDR1 and CDR2 (germline): SGHDN, FVKESK. The CDR3 contains 16 residues. CDR3: CASSLRGKVSTGELFF. CDR3 DNA sequence: TGTGCCAGCAGCCTCAGGGGAAAAGTCTCCACCGGGGAGCTGTTTTTT.